This T cell receptor beta chain was captured in a study of shared clonotypes between healthy human individuals. On the study more broadly: Per donor, CD8 memory used one plate, CD8 naive used two, CD4 memory used three and CD4 naive used three.

Generated by immunoSEQ multiplex PCR, the TCRdb table keeps only in-frame clones and is missing some. The profile covers 2 million to 2.5 million clones, with 90% to 97% appearing a single time and 0.1% to 0.15% taken by the ten largest. Germline lookup yields CDR1 SGHNT and CDR2 YYREEE (reference sequence). Trimming left V 0 bases short and J 0 bases short, with 5 bases between. The CDR3 is 14 residues long. The sequenced sample consisted of naive CD4+ T cells sorted from blood. The sample's subset: CD45RA+ positively selected. This clonotype was sampled from a man aged 18 to 30 in good health. The J gene is TRBJ2-3, the V gene TRBV5-4; D uncertain. The CDR3 coding sequence is TGTGCCAGCAGCTTGGGGCCGAGCACAGATACGCAGTATTTT. Its protein product is CASSLGPSTDTQYF. Using reference TRBV5-4 and TRBJ2-3 for the parts outside the CDR3, the full variable domain is ETGVTQSPTHLIKTRGQQVTLRCSSQSGHNTVSWYQQALGQGPQFIFQYYREEENGRGNFPPRFSGLQFPNYSSELNVNALELDDSALYLCASSLGPSTDTQYFGPGTRLTVL.